This T cell receptor (beta chain) was found in a study of human T cells and chemical hapten exposure. Trimming shortened V by 2 bases and J by 3 bases, and 12 bases separated the two germline ends. This CDR3 spans 15 amino acids. CDR1 is MNHEY, CDR2 SMNVEV, per germline (reference sequence). Regarding the study as a whole: DPC sensitization produced no change in TCRs with frequency above 1 in 1000.

The time point was: patch test 1, 2 weeks after DPC sensitization. Treatment indicated: therapeutic diphenylcyclopropenone sensitization with weekly scalp DPC. Turning to this clonotype: Its antigen is undetermined.

TCRdb processed the RACE reads anew with MiXCR; each CDR3 protein has one entry. The sample carries about 81,000 distinct CDR3 sequences, 7% to 8% recorded once. The TCR sequence derives from a woman aged 25-40 years with alopecia areata. Some clones in this sample may be carry-over from other donors' samples. The chain joins TRBV27 to TRBJ2-3; no definite D call. The input for sequencing was whole blood, taken in connection with sensitization to the hapten diphenylcyclopropenone (DPC). CDR3 nucleotide sequence: TGTGCCAGCAGTTTAATCAGAGCGAGAACAGATACGCAGTATTTT. Its protein is CASSLIRARTDTQYF.